This passage covers 22 T cell receptor beta chains from one sample sequenced in a study of cytomegalovirus exposure and HLA in healthy donors. The study ran its PCR with 60 Vbeta and 13 Jbeta primers. Measured with immunoSEQ multiplex PCR; TCRdb has only the in-frame clones, and not every one. Seen here are approximately 190,000 clones, 80% to 85% observed once, and the top ten hold about 0.8%. Sample: PBMCs. These TCRs come from a woman younger than 35 in good health and CMV-seronegative.

The V gene is TRBV5-4, the J gene TRBJ1-1; the D is unclear. Between the trimmed V and J ends, which lost 7 bases and 5 bases, there was a span of 15 bases. Germline CDR1 SGHNT, CDR2 YYREEE (reference sequence). CDR3 size: 13 residues. The chain's CDR3 is CASAGEVWTEAFF. The CDR3 coding sequence is TGTGCCAGCGCCGGGGAGGTCTGGACTGAAGCTTTCTTT.

V usage is TRBV30 and J usage is TRBJ2-1; D possibly corresponds to TRBD1 (6 bases). The CDR3 extends over 13 amino acids. CDR1 and CDR2 (germline): GTSNPN, SVGIG (reference sequence). Trimming shortened V by 2 bases and J by 7 bases, and 12 bases separated the two germline ends. For the CDR3, the DNA is TGTGCCTGGAGTAACAGGGTAAGGAATGAGCAGTTCTTC. Amino acids: CAWSNRVRNEQFF.

V and J are TRBV5-1 and TRBJ2-7; 14 bases match TRBD2. Germline values: CDR1 SGHRS, CDR2 YFSETQ. CDR3 size: 15 residues. V dropped 4 bases and J dropped 5; count of bases not matched to a gene: 5. The chain's CDR3 is CASSPQTSGGDEQYF. The CDR3 nucleotides are TGCGCCAGCAGCCCACAGACTAGCGGGGGGGACGAGCAGTACTTC.

The chain uses TRBV10-1 and TRBJ2-7; 8 nucleotides align to TRBD1. Germline V gene data show CDR1 as WNHNN and CDR2 as SYGVQD (reference sequence). The CDR3 has 13 amino acids. The trim removed 4 bases at V and 7 bases at J, leaving 6 bases unmatched. In nucleotides, the CDR3 is TGCGCCAGCAGTGGCCAGGGGGCCGGGGAGCAGTACTTC. This gives the protein CASSGQGAGEQYF.

This clone has only a few counts. The rearrangement joins TRBV5-1 to TRBJ2-3; TRBD2 agrees at 11 bases. Unmatched junction bases numbered 5, after V lost 0 bases and J lost 2 bases. From germline, CDR1 is SGHRS and CDR2 YFSETQ. CDR3 size: 17 residues. The chain's CDR3 is CASSLEGTSGYTDTQYF. In DNA form, the CDR3 reads TGCGCCAGCAGCTTGGAAGGGACTAGCGGCTACACAGATACGCAGTATTTT. Full variable domain (remainder filled in from reference TRBV5-1 and TRBJ2-3): KAGVTQTPRYLIKTRGQQVTLSCSPISGHRSVSWYQQTPGQGLQFLFEYFSETQRNKGNFPGRFSGRQFSNSRSEMNVSTLELGDSALYLCASSLEGTSGYTDTQYFGPGTRLTVL.

The rearrangement links TRBV27 to TRBJ2-7; TRBD2 might be the D (6 bases). The CDR3 sequence is 16 residues long. V lost 3 bases, J lost 0 bases, and 15 bases lay in between. CDR1 is MNHEY and CDR2 is SMNVEV in the germline V gene (reference sequence). The CDR3 here is CASSFLGTQISYEQYF. CDR3 coding DNA: TGTGCCAGCAGTTTTCTTGGGACTCAGATCTCCTACGAGCAGTACTTC.

This chain connects TRBV9 to TRBJ1-2; tentatively, D is TRBD1 (6 bases). The CDR3 is 15 amino acids. Germline V lookup: CDR1 SGDLS, CDR2 YYNGEE. V was clipped by 0 bases and J by 6 bases, with 15 bases between them. CDR3 residues: CASSVALQGSDGYTF. CDR3 nucleotides: TGTGCCAGCAGCGTAGCTCTACAGGGAAGCGATGGCTACACCTTC.

The count of this clone is one. J is TRBJ1-2 and V is TRBV10-3, with D perhaps matching TRBD1 (6 bases). The CDR3 has 12 amino acids. V lost 7 bases, J lost 3 bases, and 9 bases lay in between. Germline CDR1 ENHRY, CDR2 SYGVKD. The CDR3 DNA reads as TGTGCCATCATGGGGGCCGACTATGGCTACACCTTC. Its translation: CAIMGADYGYTF.

This chain joins TRBV19 and TRBJ2-5; no firm D call. Germline CDR1 and CDR2: LNHDA and SQIVND (reference sequence). The V and J ends lost 1 base and 5 bases respectively, with 17 bases between them. The CDR3 runs 16 residues. CDR3 region: CASSIVGTVSRETQYF. In DNA form, the CDR3 reads TGTGCCAGTAGTATAGTTGGCACCGTATCTAGGGAGACCCAGTACTTC.

The chain is built from TRBV30 and TRBJ1-4; 10 positions match TRBD1. With 0 bases clipped from V and 7 bases from J, the junction kept 8 bases outside the gene matches. CDR1 and CDR2 from the germline V gene are GTSNPN and SVGIG (reference sequence). This CDR3 has 16 residues. DNA of the CDR3: TGTGCCTGGAGTGTAGCTCGGACAGGGGGGAGTGAAAAACTGTTTTTT. Translating gives CAWSVARTGGSEKLFF. The whole variable domain, filled in from reference TRBV30 and TRBJ1-4, reads SQTIHQWPATLVQPVGSPLSLECTVEGTSNPNLYWYRQAAGRGLQLLFYSVGIGQISSEVPQNLSASRPQDRQFILSSKKLLLSDSGFYLCAWSVARTGGSEKLFFGSGTQLSVL.

This sequence joins TRBV6-5 and TRBJ1-1; no firm D call. The V gene's germline CDR1 is MNHEY and CDR2 SVGAGI. The CDR3 spans 14 residues. The V end lost 0 bases, the J end lost 4 bases, and 9 bases lay between the germline ends. This CDR3 reads CASSYSYDFTEAFF. The CDR3 nucleotides read TGTGCCAGCAGTTACTCTTACGACTTCACTGAAGCTTTCTTT.

The chain carries TRBV25-1 and TRBJ2-5; TRBD1 agrees at 9 bases. Gene TRBJ2-7 matches the end of the DNA better, so the J call may be wrong. The CDR3 sequence is 13 residues long. Germline assignment: CDR1 MGHDK and CDR2 SYGVNS. The CDR3 protein is CASSDWTGDEQYF. As DNA, the CDR3 is TGTGCCAGCAGTGACTGGACAGGGGACGAGCAGTACTTC.

The J gene is TRBJ1-5, the V gene TRBV11-3, with 7 nucleotides matching TRBD1. Trimming at V came to 1 base and at J to 6 bases, leaving 3 bases not matched to a gene. The CDR3 is made up of 14 amino acids. CDR1 is SGHNT and CDR2 is YENEEA in the germline V gene. The CDR3 DNA reads TGTGCCAGCAGCTTAGTACAGGGGCTTCAGCCCCAGCATTTT. Translation gives CASSLVQGLQPQHF.

The J gene is TRBJ2-1, the V gene TRBV18; 7 nucleotides line up with TRBD2. After removal of 0 bases from V and 4 bases from J, the junction contained 3 bases not matched to a gene. The CDR3 is made up of 15 amino acids. Germline V lookup: CDR1 KGHSH, CDR2 LQKENI. CDR3 residues: CASSPPGLRYNEQFF. The CDR3 coding sequence is TGTGCCAGCTCACCACCGGGACTAAGGTACAATGAGCAGTTCTTC.

The chain employs TRBV11-1 and TRBJ1-2; tentative D call: TRBD1 (5 bases). Germline values: CDR1 SGHAT, CDR2 FQDESV (reference sequence). The CDR3 totals 13 residues. V was cut by 3 bases and J by 5 bases, with 10 bases left in between. CDR3 sequence reads: CASSFGGEYGYTF. CDR3 coding DNA: TGTGCCAGCAGCTTCGGGGGAGAATATGGCTACACCTTC.

The V and J genes are TRBV5-1 and TRBJ1-6; D is ambiguous. Trimming took 0 bases from V and 1 from J, leaving 8 bases between them. Germline-derived CDR1 and CDR2 are SGHRS and YFSETQ. The CDR3 covers 16 residues. The CDR3 sequence is CASSLGTGSYNSPLHF. The CDR3 nucleotides read TGCGCCAGCAGCTTGGGGACGGGGTCCTATAATTCACCCCTCCACTTT.

This clone has only a few counts. J is TRBJ1-1 and V is TRBV19, with 8 bases aligning to TRBD1. In germline, CDR1 is LNHDA, CDR2 SQIVND (reference sequence). With V trimmed by 6 bases and J by 4 bases, 10 bases remained unmatched. The CDR3 runs 15 residues. The CDR3 reads CASRDAGGESTEAFF. Here the CDR3 DNA reads TGTGCCAGTAGAGACGCAGGGGGCGAGAGCACTGAAGCTTTCTTT.

V and J are TRBV5-1 and TRBJ2-1; 9 nucleotides agree with TRBD1. This CDR3 spans 15 amino acids. The trim removed 0 bases at V and 10 bases at J, leaving 8 bases unmatched. The V gene's germline CDR1 is SGHRS and CDR2 YFSETQ. The CDR3 DNA reads as TGCGCCAGCAGCTTGGGAGACAGGGGGAGCGGAGAGCAGTTCTTC. It encodes CASSLGDRGSGEQFF.

The rearrangement joins TRBV4-2 to TRBJ2-4; 7 bases fit TRBD2. Germline CDR1 and CDR2: LGHNA and YNFKEQ. Losses at the gene ends were 3 bases for V and 9 bases for J; bases not matched to a gene: 14. This CDR3 has 16 residues. The DNA for the CDR3 is TGTGCCAGCAGCCATCCCTGGGTTGGACTAGAGGGCATTCAGTACTTC. Encoded protein: CASSHPWVGLEGIQYF.

There are a few counts of this clone. This chain connects TRBV12-5 to TRBJ1-1; 8 nucleotides match TRBD1. Germline V gives CDR1 LGHNT, CDR2 FRNRAP. The CDR3 contains 14 residues. Trimming at V came to 5 bases and at J to 1 base, leaving 3 bases not matched to a gene. The CDR3 DNA reads as TGTGCTAGTGGTCCTGGACAGGGGAACACTGAAGCTTTCTTT. Residues: CASGPGQGNTEAFF.

V and J are TRBV7-2 and TRBJ2-1, with 11 bases fitting TRBD2. CDR1 is SGHTA, CDR2 FQGNSA, per germline. With V trimmed by 9 bases and J by 6 bases, 7 bases remained unmatched. The length of the CDR3 is 14 residues. CDR3 sequence reads: CASTPGTSGNEQFF. CDR3 coding DNA: TGTGCCAGTACCCCCGGGACTAGCGGCAATGAGCAGTTCTTC. Together with reference TRBV7-2 and TRBJ2-1, the CDR3 gives the full variable domain: GAGVSQSPSNKVTEKGKDVELRCDPISGHTALYWYRQSLGQGLEFLIYFQGNSAPDKSGLPSDRFSAERTGGSVSTLTIQRTQQEDSAVYLCASTPGTSGNEQFFGPGTRLTVL.

The chain couples TRBV19 to TRBJ1-5; 9 bases agree with TRBD1. V dropped 10 bases and J dropped 0; count of bases not matched to a gene: 10. The CDR3 is 16 residues long. The germline V gene encodes CDR1 LNHDA and CDR2 SQIVND (reference sequence). DNA for the CDR3: TGTGCCACCTGGGGGGGACAGGGTCATAGCAATCAGCCCCAGCATTTT. Protein: CATWGGQGHSNQPQHF.